The source of this T cell receptor beta chain is a study of shared clonotypes between healthy human individuals. Study context: Every donor yielded three CD4 naive, three CD4 memory, two CD8 naive and one CD8 memory plate.

Subsets obtained from CD4+ cells comprised CD45RA+ naive and CD45RA-negative memory cells. Germline lookup yields CDR1 LNHDA and CDR2 SQIVND (reference sequence). The CDR3 runs to 16 residues. The trim removed 9 bases at V and 3 bases at J, leaving 14 bases unmatched. As concerns this clone: Its specificity is not known.

As handled by the study authors: Filtering differed because ImmunoSEQ produced junction-only sequences that carried no quality scores. Profiled with immunoSEQ multiplex PCR; TCRdb holds only in-frame clones, not every one. V and J calls and clone size are those listed in that table; D and trimming were worked out from the DNA. The table includes about 660,000 clones, 74% detected once. Study results and limitations: Sampling was confined to blood; repertoires within tissues likely differ.

The sequenced sample consisted of memory CD4+ T cells sorted from blood. Specified subset: CD45RA-negative fraction. The chain carries TRBV19 and TRBJ1-5, with 7 bases fitting TRBD1. This receptor was identified in a woman aged 25 to 39 in good health. The CDR3 nucleotides are TGTGCCAGCGCGGCTCTACTGGACAGGATCAATCAGCCCCAGCATTTT. This gives the protein CASAALLDRINQPQHF.